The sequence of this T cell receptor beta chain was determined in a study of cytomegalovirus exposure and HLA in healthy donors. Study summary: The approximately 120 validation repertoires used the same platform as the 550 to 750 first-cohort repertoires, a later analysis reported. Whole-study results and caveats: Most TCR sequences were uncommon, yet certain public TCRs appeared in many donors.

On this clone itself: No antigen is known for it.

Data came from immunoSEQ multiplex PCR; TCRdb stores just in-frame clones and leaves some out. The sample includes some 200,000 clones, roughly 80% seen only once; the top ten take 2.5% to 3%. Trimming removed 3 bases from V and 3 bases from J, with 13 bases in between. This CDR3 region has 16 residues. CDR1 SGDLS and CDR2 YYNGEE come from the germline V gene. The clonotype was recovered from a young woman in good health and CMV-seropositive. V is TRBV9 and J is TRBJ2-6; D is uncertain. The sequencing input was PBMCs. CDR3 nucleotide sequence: TGTGCCAGCAGCGCCGTGTCAGGAAATGGGGCCAACGTCCTGACTTTC. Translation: CASSAVSGNGANVLTF.